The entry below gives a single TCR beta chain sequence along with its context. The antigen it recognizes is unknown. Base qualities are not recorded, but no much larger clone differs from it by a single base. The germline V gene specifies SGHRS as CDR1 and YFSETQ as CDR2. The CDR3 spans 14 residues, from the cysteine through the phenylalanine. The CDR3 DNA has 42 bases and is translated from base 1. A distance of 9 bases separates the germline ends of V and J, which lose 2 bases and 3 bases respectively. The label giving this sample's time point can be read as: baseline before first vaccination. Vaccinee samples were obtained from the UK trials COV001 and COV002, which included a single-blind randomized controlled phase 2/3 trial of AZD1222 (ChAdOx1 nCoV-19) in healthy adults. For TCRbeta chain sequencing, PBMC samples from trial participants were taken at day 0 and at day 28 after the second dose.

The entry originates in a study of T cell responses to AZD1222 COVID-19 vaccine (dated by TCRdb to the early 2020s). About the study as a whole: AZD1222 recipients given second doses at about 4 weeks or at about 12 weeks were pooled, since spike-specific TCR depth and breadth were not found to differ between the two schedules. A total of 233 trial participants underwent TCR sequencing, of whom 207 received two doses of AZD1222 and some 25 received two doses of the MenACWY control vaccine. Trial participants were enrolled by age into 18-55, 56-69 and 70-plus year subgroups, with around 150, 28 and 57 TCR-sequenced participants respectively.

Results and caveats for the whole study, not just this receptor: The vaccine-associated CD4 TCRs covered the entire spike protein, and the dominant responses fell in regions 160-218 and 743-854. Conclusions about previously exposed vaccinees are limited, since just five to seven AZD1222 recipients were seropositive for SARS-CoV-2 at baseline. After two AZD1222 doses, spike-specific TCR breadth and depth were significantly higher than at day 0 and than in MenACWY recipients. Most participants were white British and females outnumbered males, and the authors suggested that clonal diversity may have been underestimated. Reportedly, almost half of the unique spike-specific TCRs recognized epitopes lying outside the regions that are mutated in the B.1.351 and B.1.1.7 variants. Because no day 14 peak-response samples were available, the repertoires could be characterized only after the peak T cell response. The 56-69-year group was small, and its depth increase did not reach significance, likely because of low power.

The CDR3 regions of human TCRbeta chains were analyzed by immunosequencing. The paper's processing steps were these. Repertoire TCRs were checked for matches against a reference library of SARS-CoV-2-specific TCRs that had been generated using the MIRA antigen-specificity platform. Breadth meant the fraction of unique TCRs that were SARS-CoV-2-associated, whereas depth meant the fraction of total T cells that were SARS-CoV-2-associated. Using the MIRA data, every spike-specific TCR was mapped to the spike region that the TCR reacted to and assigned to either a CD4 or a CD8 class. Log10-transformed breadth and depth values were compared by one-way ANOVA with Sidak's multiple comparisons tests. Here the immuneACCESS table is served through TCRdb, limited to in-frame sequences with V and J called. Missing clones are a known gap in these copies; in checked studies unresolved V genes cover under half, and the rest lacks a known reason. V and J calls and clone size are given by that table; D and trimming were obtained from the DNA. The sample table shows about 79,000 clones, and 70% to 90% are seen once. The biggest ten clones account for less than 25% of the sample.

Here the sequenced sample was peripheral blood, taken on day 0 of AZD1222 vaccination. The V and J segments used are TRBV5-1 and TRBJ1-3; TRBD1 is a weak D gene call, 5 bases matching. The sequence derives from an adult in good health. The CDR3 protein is CASSLGELGNTIYF. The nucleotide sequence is TGCGCCAGCAGCTTAGGGGAGCTTGGAAACACCATATATTTT.